This T cell receptor (beta chain) was identified during a study of T-cell memory formation after mild COVID-19. Whole-study context: TCR clusters showed largely donor specificity.

TCRalpha and TCRbeta libraries used 5'RACE with constant-segment primers and UMIs. In TCRdb, the 5' RACE reads were re-called with MiXCR into one record per CDR3 protein. The sample consists of about 440,000 distinct CDR3 sequences, 20% of them appearing once. This clonotype was recorded many times. The target antigen is unknown. Study results and caveats: CD4+ contracting clones were found mainly in CM and EM, and CD8+ ones in EMRA.

Material for sequencing was PBMCs or a T cell subset sorted from them (not recorded which). The sequence derives from an adult woman who had mild COVID-19 (a few samples of this study predate the infection). Cell type and time point are not known.

The CDR3 protein is CASSEWRDTAEAFF. In DNA, the CDR3 is TGTGCCAGCAGTGAGTGGCGGGACACCGCTGAAGCTTTCTTT. This chain links TRBV25-1 with TRBJ1-1, with D maybe TRBD1 (6 bases). The CDR3 covers 14 residues. Trimming stripped 3 bases from V and 6 bases from J, with 14 bases between. Germline V gene lookup returns CDR1 MGHDK and CDR2 SYGVNS. The whole variable domain, filled in from reference TRBV25-1 and TRBJ1-1, reads EADIYQTPRYLVIGTGKKITLECSQTMGHDKMYWYQQDPGMELHLIHYSYGVNSTEKGDLSSESTVSRIRTEHFPLTLESARPSHTSQYLCASSEWRDTAEAFFGQGTRLTVV.